What follows is one TCR beta chain and its context. Germline lookup yields CDR1 SGHVS and CDR2 FQNEAQ. Trimming removed 4 bases at V and 4 bases at J, with 10 bases between. The CDR3 totals 13 residues. The entry originates in a study of blood T cell repertoires in COVID-19. Study background: The analysed material was cDNA or gDNA that came from T cells, B-cell-depleted T cells, or PBMCs.

Sequenced by immunoSEQ multiplex PCR; TCRdb stores in-frame clones only, minus some. The table includes approximately 530,000 clones, about 89% detected once. This TCR was recovered from a woman aged 45-65 years with COVID-19, enrolled during active disease. V and J are TRBV7-8 and TRBJ1-2; D gene ambiguous. Sequenced input: peripheral blood. CDR3 DNA: TGTGCCAGCAGCTACGGTGGCGGCTATGGCTACACCTTC. Protein product: CASSYGGGYGYTF.